This is a list of T cell receptor beta chains from one sample in a study of blood T cell repertoires in COVID-19. The method was immunoSEQ multiplex PCR; TCRdb's version includes in-frame clones alone and lacks a portion of them. The sample lists about 390,000 clones, about 89% occurring once. The sequenced sample consisted of peripheral blood. Every receptor here comes from a woman in her sixties or seventies with COVID-19, enrolled during active disease. Each CDR3 is given with its conserved first and last residue. Each record gives: D gene, J gene, V gene, clone size, CDR3 protein, CDR3 DNA. The D gene is left open where the match is weak. Clone size is given for some rows only: seen once, a few or many times, or a class if the clone is expanded.

. | TRBJ1-1 | TRBV19 | . | CASSPRGLEAFF | TGTGCCAGTAGTCCCAGGGGATTAGAAGCTTTCTTT
TRBD2 | TRBJ2-1 | TRBV19 | . | CASSIKGLAGTLPHNEQFF | TGTGCCAGTAGTATTAAGGGACTAGCGGGTACCCTTCCCCACAATGAGCAGTTCTTC
TRBD2 | TRBJ2-7 | TRBV5-1 | . | CASSSREAYEQYF | TGCGCCAGCAGCTCCCGGGAGGCCTACGAGCAGTACTTC
. | TRBJ1-1 | TRBV7-9 | . | CASKIQGNTEAFF | TGTGCCAGCAAAATACAGGGGAACACTGAAGCTTTCTTT
. | TRBJ1-4 | TRBV3-1/TRBV3-2 | . | CASSQRTANEKLFF | TGTGCCAGCAGCCAGAGGACAGCTAATGAAAAACTGTTTTTT
. | TRBJ1-3 | TRBV18 | once | CASSPTTSTSGNTIYF | TGTGCCAGCTCACCTACGACTTCTACCTCTGGAAACACCATATATTTT
. | TRBJ2-7 | TRBV11-2 | . | CASSLGPRAYEQYF | TGTGCCAGCAGCTTGGGGCCGCGAGCCTACGAGCAGTACTTC
. | TRBJ1-2 | TRBV4-1 | . | CASSFMRGADYGYTF | TGCGCCAGCAGCTTCATGCGGGGGGCAGACTATGGCTACACCTTC
TRBD1 | TRBJ2-6 | TRBV19 | . | CASSMRQGSGANVLTF | TGTGCCAGTAGTATGAGACAGGGCTCTGGGGCCAACGTCCTGACTTTC
TRBD2 | TRBJ2-2 | TRBV12-3/TRBV12-4 | . | CAGGEANTGELFF | TGTGCCGGGGGGGAGGCGAACACCGGGGAGCTGTTTTTT
TRBD1 | TRBJ1-2 | TRBV3-1/TRBV3-2 | . | CASSQGDRGRNYGYTF | TGTGCCAGCAGCCAAGGGGACAGGGGCCGTAACTATGGCTACACCTTC
. | TRBJ1-2 | TRBV11-2 | . | CASSLETGPIYGYTF | TGTGCCAGCAGCTTAGAAACAGGGCCCATTTATGGCTACACCTTC
TRBD1 | TRBJ1-1 | TRBV9 | . | CASSPWTGVTNTEAFF | TGTGCCAGCAGCCCCTGGACAGGGGTAACGAACACTGAAGCTTTCTTT
TRBD2 | TRBJ2-1 | TRBV5-1 | . | CASSLVAGGLNEQFF | TGCGCCAGCAGCTTGGTTGCGGGGGGGCTCAATGAGCAGTTCTTC
. | TRBJ1-1 | TRBV11-2 | . | CASSPEQGLTEAFF | TGTGCCAGCAGTCCAGAGCAGGGTTTAACTGAAGCTTTCTTT
TRBD1 | TRBJ2-7 | TRBV28 | . | CASSPAGQGTFYEQYF | TGTGCCAGCAGTCCGGCGGGACAGGGGACTTTCTACGAGCAGTACTTC
TRBD1 | TRBJ1-5 | TRBV19 | few | CASSTQGGYQPQHF | TGTGCCAGTAGTACCCAGGGGGGCTATCAGCCCCAGCATTTT
. | TRBJ2-7 | TRBV20-1 | . | CSASKAGEQYF | TGCAGTGCTAGTAAGGCAGGGGAGCAGTACTTC
TRBD1 | TRBJ1-1 | TRBV5-1 | . | CASSLGWGQGASDTEAFF | TGCGCCAGCAGCTTGGGGTGGGGACAGGGGGCTTCGGACACTGAAGCTTTCTTT
. | TRBJ2-2 | TRBV2 | . | CASSEISTGELFF | TGTGCCAGCAGTGAAATTAGTACCGGGGAGCTGTTTTTT
TRBD1 | TRBJ1-2 | TRBV18 | . | CASSVGQEGNYGYTF | TGTGCCAGCTCTGTCGGACAGGAGGGTAACTATGGCTACACCTTC
. | TRBJ1-6 | TRBV27 | . | CASIILGSGSSYNSPLHF | TGTGCCAGCATAATTTTGGGCTCGGGGAGCTCCTATAATTCACCCCTCCACTTT
TRBD2 | TRBJ2-7 | TRBV30 | . | CAWSSGGALEQYF | TGTGCCTGGAGTAGCGGGGGGGCCCTCGAGCAGTACTTC
TRBD1 | TRBJ1-1 | TRBV6-5 | . | CASRRGGQVNTEAFF | TGTGCCAGCAGGCGTGGGGGACAGGTGAACACTGAAGCTTTCTTT
. | TRBJ1-1 | TRBV6-2/TRBV6-3 | . | CASSYSGAGSTEAFF | TGTGCCAGCAGTTACTCGGGGGCCGGTAGCACTGAAGCTTTCTTT
. | TRBJ1-6 | TRBV10-2 | . | CASRASAGGSSYNSPLHF | TGCGCCAGCAGAGCATCTGCGGGGGGGAGCTCCTATAATTCACCCCTCCACTTT
TRBD2 | TRBJ2-5 | TRBV19 | . | CASATGTSGAGAQYF | TGTGCCAGTGCCACCGGGACTAGCGGGGCCGGGGCCCAGTACTTC
. | TRBJ1-2 | TRBV11-1 | . | CASSLISVGRQSYTF | TGTGCCAGCAGCTTAATTAGTGTGGGCCGGCAGAGCTACACCTTC
. | TRBJ1-1 | TRBV9 | many | CASSVDSLGTEAFF | TGTGCCAGCAGCGTGGACAGTCTGGGCACTGAAGCTTTCTTT
. | TRBJ1-1 | TRBV28 | . | CASIGRTANTEAFF | TGTGCCAGCATTGGCAGGACAGCGAACACTGAAGCTTTCTTT
TRBD1 | TRBJ2-7 | TRBV3-1/TRBV3-2 | once | CASSQGGQFVSYEQYF | TGTGCCAGCAGCCAAGGGGGACAGTTCGTCTCCTACGAGCAGTACTTC
TRBD1 | TRBJ2-2 | TRBV6-5 | . | CASSYTRGRTGELFF | TGTGCCAGCAGTTATACCAGGGGGCGTACCGGGGAGCTGTTTTTT
TRBD1 | TRBJ1-2 | TRBV2 | . | CASSERGGVYGYTF | TGTGCCAGCAGTGAACGAGGGGGCGTTTATGGCTACACCTTC
. | TRBJ2-2 | TRBV28 | . | CASTSTGELFF | TGTGCCAGCACCTCCACCGGGGAGCTGTTTTTT
TRBD1 | TRBJ1-2 | TRBV3-1/TRBV3-2 | . | CASSPRQGATNPNGYTF | TGTGCCAGCAGCCCTCGACAGGGGGCGACGAATCCTAATGGCTACACCTTC
. | TRBJ1-6 | TRBV6-5 | . | CASSYSRWEGPPLHF | TGTGCCAGCAGTTACTCGCGTTGGGAGGGGCCACCCCTCCACTTT
TRBD1 | TRBJ1-1 | TRBV6-5 | once | CASSSGGKAFF | TGTGCCAGCAGTTCAGGGGGGAAAGCTTTCTTT
. | TRBJ1-2 | TRBV6-1 | . | CASSENGQSFYGYTF | TGTGCCAGCAGTGAAAACGGACAGAGCTTCTATGGCTACACCTTC
. | TRBJ2-7 | TRBV3-1/TRBV3-2 | . | CASSQDPRANYEQYF | TGTGCCAGCAGCCAAGACCCGCGGGCTAACTACGAGCAGTACTTC
. | TRBJ2-5 | TRBV19 | . | CASSLRGVETQYF | TGTGCCAGTAGTTTGCGGGGTGTGGAGACCCAGTACTTC
. | TRBJ2-7 | TRBV7-2 | . | CASSSTRREQYF | TGTGCCAGCAGCTCTACTAGGCGGGAGCAGTACTTC